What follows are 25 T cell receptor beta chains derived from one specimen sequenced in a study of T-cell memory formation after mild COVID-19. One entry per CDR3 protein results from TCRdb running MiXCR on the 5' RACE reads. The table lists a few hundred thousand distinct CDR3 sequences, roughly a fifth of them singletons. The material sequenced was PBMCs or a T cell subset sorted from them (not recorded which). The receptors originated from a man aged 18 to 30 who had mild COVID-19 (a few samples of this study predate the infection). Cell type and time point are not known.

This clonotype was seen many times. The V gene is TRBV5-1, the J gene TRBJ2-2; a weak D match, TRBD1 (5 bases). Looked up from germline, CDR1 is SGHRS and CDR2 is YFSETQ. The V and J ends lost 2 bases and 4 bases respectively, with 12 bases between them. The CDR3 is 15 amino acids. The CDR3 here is CASSFYRPPTGELFF. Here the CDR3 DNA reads TGCGCCAGCAGCTTTTACAGGCCCCCCACCGGGGAGCTGTTTTTT.

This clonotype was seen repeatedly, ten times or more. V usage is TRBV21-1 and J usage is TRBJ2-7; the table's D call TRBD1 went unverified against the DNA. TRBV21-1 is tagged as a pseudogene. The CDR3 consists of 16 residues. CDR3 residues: CASSGGHRGSSYEQYV. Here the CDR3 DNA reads TGTGCCAGCAGCGGGGGACACCGGGGAAGCTCCTACGAGCAGTACGTC.

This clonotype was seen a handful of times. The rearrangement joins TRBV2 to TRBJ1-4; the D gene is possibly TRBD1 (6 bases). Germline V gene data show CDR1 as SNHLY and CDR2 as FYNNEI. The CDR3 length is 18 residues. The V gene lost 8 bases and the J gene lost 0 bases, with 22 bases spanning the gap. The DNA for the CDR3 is TGTGCCAGCTTGGGGGGCAGCGCGTCGATTGCAACTAATGAAAAACTGTTTTTT. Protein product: CASLGGSASIATNEKLFF.

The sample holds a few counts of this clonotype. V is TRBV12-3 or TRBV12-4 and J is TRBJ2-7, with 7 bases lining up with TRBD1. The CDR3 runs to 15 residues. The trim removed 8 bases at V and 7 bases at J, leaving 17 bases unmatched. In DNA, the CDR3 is TGTGCCAGCCAGTTGTCGTGGGACAGCATTGCTGAGCAGTACTTC. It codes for CASQLSWDSIAEQYF.

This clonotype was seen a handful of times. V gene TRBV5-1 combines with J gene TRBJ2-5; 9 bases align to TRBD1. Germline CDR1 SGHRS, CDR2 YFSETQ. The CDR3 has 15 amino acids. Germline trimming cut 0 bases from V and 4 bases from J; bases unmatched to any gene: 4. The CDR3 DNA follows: TGCGCCAGCAGCTTGGACAGGGGGCGAGGAGAGACCCAGTACTTC. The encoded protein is CASSLDRGRGETQYF.

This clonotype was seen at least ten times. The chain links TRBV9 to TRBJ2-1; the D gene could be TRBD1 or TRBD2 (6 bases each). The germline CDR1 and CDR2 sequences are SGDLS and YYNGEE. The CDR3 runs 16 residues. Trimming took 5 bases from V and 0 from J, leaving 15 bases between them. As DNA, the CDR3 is TGTGCCAGCAGTGAGAACGGGGGCAGCTCCTACAATGAGCAGTTCTTC. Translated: CASSENGGSSYNEQFF. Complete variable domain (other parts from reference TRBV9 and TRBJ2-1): DSGVTQTPKHLITATGQRVTLRCSPRSGDLSVYWYQQSLDQGLQFLIQYYNGEERAKGNILERFSAQQFPDLHSELNLSSLELGDSALYFCASSENGGSSYNEQFFGPGTRLTVL.

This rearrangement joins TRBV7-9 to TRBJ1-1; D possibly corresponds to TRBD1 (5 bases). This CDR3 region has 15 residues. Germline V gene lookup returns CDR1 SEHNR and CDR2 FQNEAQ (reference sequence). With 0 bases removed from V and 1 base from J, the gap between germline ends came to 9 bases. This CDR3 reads CASSLAAGKNTEAFF. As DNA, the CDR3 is TGTGCCAGCAGCTTAGCGGCAGGGAAGAACACTGAAGCTTTCTTT.

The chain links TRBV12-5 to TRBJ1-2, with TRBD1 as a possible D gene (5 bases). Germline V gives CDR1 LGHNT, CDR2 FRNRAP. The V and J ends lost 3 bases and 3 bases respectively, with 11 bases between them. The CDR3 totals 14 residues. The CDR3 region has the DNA TGTGCTAGTGGTTTCACGGGGCTCGACTATGGCTACACCTTC. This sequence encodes CASGFTGLDYGYTF.

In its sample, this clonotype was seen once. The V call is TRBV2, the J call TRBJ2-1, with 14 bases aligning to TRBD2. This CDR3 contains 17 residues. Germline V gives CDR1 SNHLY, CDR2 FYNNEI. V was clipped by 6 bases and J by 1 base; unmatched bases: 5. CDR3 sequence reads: CASRGTSGGASYNEQFF. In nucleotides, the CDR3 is TGTGCCAGCAGGGGGACTAGCGGGGGCGCTTCCTACAATGAGCAGTTCTTC.

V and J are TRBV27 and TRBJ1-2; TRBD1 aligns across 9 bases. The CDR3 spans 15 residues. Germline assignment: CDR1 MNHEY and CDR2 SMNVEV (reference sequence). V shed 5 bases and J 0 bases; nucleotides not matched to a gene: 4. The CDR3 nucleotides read TGTGCCAGCAGTATGGGACAGGGTACTAACTATGGCTACACCTTC. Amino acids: CASSMGQGTNYGYTF.

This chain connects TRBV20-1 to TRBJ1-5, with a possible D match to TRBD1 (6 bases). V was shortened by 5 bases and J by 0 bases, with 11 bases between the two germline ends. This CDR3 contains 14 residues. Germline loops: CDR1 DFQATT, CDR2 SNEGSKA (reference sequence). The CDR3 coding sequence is TGCAGTGCTGTACAGGGAAATAGCAATCAGCCCCAGCATTTT. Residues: CSAVQGNSNQPQHF.

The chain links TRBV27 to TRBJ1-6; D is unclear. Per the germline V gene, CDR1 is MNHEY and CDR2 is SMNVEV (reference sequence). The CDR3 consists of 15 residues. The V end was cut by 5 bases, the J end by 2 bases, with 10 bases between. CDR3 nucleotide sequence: TGTGCCAGCAGTGCTTCAGTTCCCTATAATTCACCCCTCCACTTT. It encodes CASSASVPYNSPLHF.

The CDR3 sequence: CASSQEWTVAKNIQYF. The DNA of the CDR3 is TGTGCCAGCAGCCAAGAGTGGACCGTAGCCAAAAACATTCAGTACTTC. The gene calls are TRBV4-2 and TRBJ2-4; no definite D call. V shed 0 bases and J shed 0 bases, with 9 bases lying between them. CDR3 length: 16 amino acids. Germline CDR1 is LGHNA and CDR2 is YNFKEQ.

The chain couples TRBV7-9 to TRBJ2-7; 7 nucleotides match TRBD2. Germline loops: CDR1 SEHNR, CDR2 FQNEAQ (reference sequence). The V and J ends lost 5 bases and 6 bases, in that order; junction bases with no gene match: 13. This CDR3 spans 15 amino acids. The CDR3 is CASSPPGTGGSEQYF. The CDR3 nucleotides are TGTGCCAGCAGCCCCCCCGGGACGGGAGGATCCGAGCAGTACTTC.

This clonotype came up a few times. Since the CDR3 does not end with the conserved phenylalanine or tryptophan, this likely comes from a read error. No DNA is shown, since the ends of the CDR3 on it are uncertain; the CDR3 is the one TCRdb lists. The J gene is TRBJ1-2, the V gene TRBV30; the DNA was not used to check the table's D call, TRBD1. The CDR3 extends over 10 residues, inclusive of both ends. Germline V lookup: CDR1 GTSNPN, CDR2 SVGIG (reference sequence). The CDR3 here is CAWDRDRAFL.

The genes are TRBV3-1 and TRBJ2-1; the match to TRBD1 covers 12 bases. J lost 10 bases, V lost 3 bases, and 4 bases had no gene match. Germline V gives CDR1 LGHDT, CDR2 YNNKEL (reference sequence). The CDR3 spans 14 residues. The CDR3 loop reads CASSQGQGASEQFF. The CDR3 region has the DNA TGTGCCAGCAGCCAGGGACAGGGGGCATCAGAGCAGTTCTTC.

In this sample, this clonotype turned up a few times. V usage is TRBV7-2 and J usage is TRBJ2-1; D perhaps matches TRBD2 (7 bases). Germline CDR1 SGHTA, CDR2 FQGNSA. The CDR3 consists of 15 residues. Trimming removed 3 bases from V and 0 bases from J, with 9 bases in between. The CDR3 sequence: CASSFGGLSYNEQFF. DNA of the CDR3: TGTGCCAGCAGCTTCGGGGGGCTCTCCTACAATGAGCAGTTCTTC.

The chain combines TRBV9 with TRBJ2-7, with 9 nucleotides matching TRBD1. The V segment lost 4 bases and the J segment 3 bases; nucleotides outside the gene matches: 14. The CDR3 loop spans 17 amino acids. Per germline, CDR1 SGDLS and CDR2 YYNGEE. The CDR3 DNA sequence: TGTGCCAGCAGCACGGGCGGAGGGACAGGGAAACGCTACGAGCAGTACGTC. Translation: CASSTGGGTGKRYEQYV.

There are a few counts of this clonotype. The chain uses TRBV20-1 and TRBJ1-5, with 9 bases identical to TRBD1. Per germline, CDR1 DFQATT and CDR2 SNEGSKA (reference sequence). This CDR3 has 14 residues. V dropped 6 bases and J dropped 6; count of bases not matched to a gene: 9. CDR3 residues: CSAVRQGDGQPQHF. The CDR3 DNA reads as TGCAGTGCAGTTAGACAGGGGGACGGTCAGCCCCAGCATTTT.

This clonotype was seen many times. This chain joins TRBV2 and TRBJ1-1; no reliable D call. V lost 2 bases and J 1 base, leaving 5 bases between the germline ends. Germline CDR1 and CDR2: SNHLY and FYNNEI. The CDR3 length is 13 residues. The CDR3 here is CASSELANTEAFF. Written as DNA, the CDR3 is TGTGCCAGCAGTGAATTGGCGAACACTGAAGCTTTCTTT.

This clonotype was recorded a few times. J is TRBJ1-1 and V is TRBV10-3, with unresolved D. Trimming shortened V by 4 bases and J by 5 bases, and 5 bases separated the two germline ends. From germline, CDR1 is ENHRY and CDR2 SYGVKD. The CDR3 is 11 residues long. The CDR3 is CAISGETEAFF. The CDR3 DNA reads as TGTGCCATCAGTGGAGAGACTGAAGCTTTCTTT.

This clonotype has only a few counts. The CDR3 loop reads CASSRLAEQETQYF. The CDR3 DNA reads TGCGCCAGCAGCCGACTAGCGGAGCAAGAGACCCAGTACTTC. This chain joins TRBV10-2 and TRBJ2-5; 9 nucleotides match TRBD2. Germline V CDR1 and CDR2: WSHSY, SAAADI. Trimming removed 6 bases from V and 2 bases from J; junction bases left unmatched: 4. The CDR3 is 14 amino acids.

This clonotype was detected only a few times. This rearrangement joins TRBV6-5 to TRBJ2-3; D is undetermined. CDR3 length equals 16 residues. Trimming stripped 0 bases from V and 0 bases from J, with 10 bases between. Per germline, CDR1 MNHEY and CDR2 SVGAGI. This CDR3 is CASSYSTATSTDTQYF. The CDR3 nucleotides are TGTGCCAGCAGTTACTCGACCGCCACTAGCACAGATACGCAGTATTTT.

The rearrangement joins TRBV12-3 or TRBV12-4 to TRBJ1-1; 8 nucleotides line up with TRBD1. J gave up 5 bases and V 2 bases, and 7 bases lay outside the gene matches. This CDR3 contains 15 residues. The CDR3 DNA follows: TGTGCCAGCAGTTTATCCCCAGGGGGCTCGACTGAAGCTTTCTTT. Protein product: CASSLSPGGSTEAFF.

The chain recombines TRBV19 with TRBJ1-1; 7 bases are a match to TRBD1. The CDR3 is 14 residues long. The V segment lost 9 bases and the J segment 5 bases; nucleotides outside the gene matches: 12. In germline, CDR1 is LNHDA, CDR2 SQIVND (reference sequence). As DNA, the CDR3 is TGTGCCAGCGCTACCGACAGGGTTGGTACTGAAGCTTTCTTT. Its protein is CASATDRVGTEAFF.